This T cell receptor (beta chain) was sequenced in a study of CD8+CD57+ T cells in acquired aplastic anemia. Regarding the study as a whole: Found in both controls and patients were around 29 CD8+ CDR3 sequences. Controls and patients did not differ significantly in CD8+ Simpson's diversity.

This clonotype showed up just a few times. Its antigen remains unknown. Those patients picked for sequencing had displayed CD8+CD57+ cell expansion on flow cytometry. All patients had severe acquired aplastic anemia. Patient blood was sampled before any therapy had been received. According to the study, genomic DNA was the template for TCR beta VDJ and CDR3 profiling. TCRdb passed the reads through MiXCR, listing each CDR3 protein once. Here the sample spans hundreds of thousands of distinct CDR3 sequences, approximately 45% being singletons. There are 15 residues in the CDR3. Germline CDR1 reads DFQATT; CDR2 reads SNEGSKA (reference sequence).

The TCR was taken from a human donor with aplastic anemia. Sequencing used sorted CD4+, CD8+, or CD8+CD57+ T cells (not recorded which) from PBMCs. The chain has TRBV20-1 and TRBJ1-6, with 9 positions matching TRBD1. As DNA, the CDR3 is TGCAGCGTGCTAGGGACGGGACAGGGAAATTCACCCCTCCACTTT. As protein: CSVLGTGQGNSPLHF.